One and the same sample provided the 21 T cell receptor beta chains below, sequenced in a study of cytomegalovirus exposure and HLA in healthy donors. PCR amplification relied on 60 Vbeta primers (plus 13 Jbeta primers). Sequenced by immunoSEQ multiplex PCR; TCRdb stores in-frame clones only, minus some. Among 150,000 to 200,000 clones listed, roughly four fifths were seen once. What was sequenced was PBMCs. All receptors come from a woman under 30 in good health and CMV-seropositive.

The gene calls are TRBV14 and TRBJ2-3, with 9 nucleotides matching TRBD1. V was pared by 2 bases and J by 15 bases, with 15 bases of the junction left unmatched. The CDR3 spans 15 residues. Germline V gene sequence: CDR1 SGHDN, CDR2 FVKESK. This CDR3 reads CASSQNLHPGQGQYF. The CDR3 bases are TGTGCCAGCAGCCAAAACCTGCACCCGGGACAGGGCCAATATTTT.

This clone came up once. One end of the junction does not line up with germline, which may come from a read error. J is TRBJ2-3 and V is TRBV7-9; 10 bases are a match to TRBD2. This CDR3 is 16 amino acids long. The germline V gene has CDR1 SEHNR and CDR2 FQNEAQ (reference sequence). CDR3 loop: CSSSLIGQLAGDTQYF. The CDR3 DNA reads TGTTCCAGCAGCTTAATCGGGCAACTAGCGGGGGATACGCAGTATTTT.

The genes are TRBV2 and TRBJ2-3; 12 bases fit TRBD2. There are 14 residues in the CDR3. J gave up 4 bases and V 6 bases, and 2 bases lay outside the gene matches. Germline CDR1 is SNHLY and CDR2 is FYNNEI. The CDR3 region has the DNA TGTGCCAGCAGGCTAGCGGGGGGGTCAGATACGCAGTATTTT. Translating it yields CASRLAGGSDTQYF.

The V and J genes are TRBV5-1 and TRBJ2-7; D perhaps matches TRBD2 (5 bases). Germline CDR1 SGHRS, CDR2 YFSETQ. Trimming took 0 bases from V and 6 from J, leaving 13 bases between them. There are 14 residues in the CDR3. The CDR3 DNA sequence: TGCGCCAGCAGCTTGGTTGAGGGCCGGGGCGAGCAGTACTTC. Translated: CASSLVEGRGEQYF.

The chain has TRBV27 and TRBJ2-3, with TRBD2 matching over 11 bases. Germline V gene data show CDR1 as MNHEY and CDR2 as SMNVEV (reference sequence). CDR3 size: 18 residues. V shed 5 bases and J 0 bases; nucleotides not matched to a gene: 10. The CDR3 nucleotides are TGTGCCAGCAGTATACTAGCGGGGGCCGAGACTAGCACAGATACGCAGTATTTT. Translated: CASSILAGAETSTDTQYF.

The V call is TRBV7-3, the J call TRBJ2-2; possible D gene TRBD1, 6 bases. V lost 8 bases, J lost 2 bases, and 15 bases lay in between. Germline V gives CDR1 SGHTA, CDR2 FQGTGA. There are 15 residues in the CDR3. The CDR3 protein is CASGQRTANTGELFF. CDR3 nucleotide sequence: TGTGCCAGCGGTCAAAGGACAGCCAACACCGGGGAGCTGTTTTTT.

On this clone itself: The junction shows a germline mismatch at one end, possibly a read error. The rearrangement uses TRBV7-9 and TRBJ2-2, with TRBD2 identical over 13 bases. CDR1 is SEHNR and CDR2 is FQNEAQ in the germline V gene (reference sequence). The CDR3 loop spans 17 amino acids. This CDR3 reads CSSSRLAGGPNTGELFF. CDR3 nucleotides: TGTTCCAGCAGCCGACTAGCGGGGGGACCTAACACCGGGGAGCTGTTTTTT.

The V gene is TRBV11-2, the J gene TRBJ1-5, with D possibly being TRBD1 (6 bases). Per germline, CDR1 SGHAT and CDR2 FQNNGV. This CDR3 region has 16 residues. Trimming pared 5 bases from V and 8 bases from J, leaving 22 bases between. The CDR3 reads CASSLSGGGGSEPQHF. The CDR3 DNA is TGTGCCAGCAGCCTGTCCGGTGGGGGCGGTTCGGAGCCCCAGCATTTT.

The chain links TRBV9 to TRBJ1-1; no clear D gene. This CDR3 is 16 amino acids long. V shed 3 bases and J shed 5 bases, with 20 bases lying between them. Germline CDR1 reads SGDLS; CDR2 reads YYNGEE. CDR3 protein: CASSADVGGTGTEAFF. In DNA form, the CDR3 reads TGTGCCAGCAGCGCCGATGTGGGAGGTACCGGGACTGAAGCTTTCTTT. Complete variable domain (other parts from reference TRBV9 and TRBJ1-1): DSGVTQTPKHLITATGQRVTLRCSPRSGDLSVYWYQQSLDQGLQFLIQYYNGEERAKGNILERFSAQQFPDLHSELNLSSLELGDSALYFCASSADVGGTGTEAFFGQGTRLTVV.

The chain combines TRBV10-3 with TRBJ2-3; D perhaps matches TRBD1 (6 bases). Germline values: CDR1 ENHRY, CDR2 SYGVKD. The CDR3 sequence is 14 residues long. V was clipped by 7 bases and J by 2 bases, with 13 bases between them. CDR3 sequence: CAIKRQETTDTQYF. The CDR3 bases are TGTGCCATCAAAAGACAGGAGACCACAGATACGCAGTATTTT.

The chain links TRBV19 to TRBJ2-1; D unclear. The length of the CDR3 is 15 residues. The germline V gene encodes CDR1 LNHDA and CDR2 SQIVND (reference sequence). V gave up 3 bases and J gave up 0 bases, with 9 bases separating them. The CDR3, as DNA: TGTGCCAGTAGTATCCCTCCGTTCTCCTACAATGAGCAGTTCTTC. Its protein product is CASSIPPFSYNEQFF. Looking up the rest from reference TRBV19 and TRBJ2-1 gives the full variable domain: DGGITQSPKYLFRKEGQNVTLSCEQNLNHDAMYWYRQDPGQGLRLIYYSQIVNDFQKGDIAEGYSVSREKKESFPLTVTSAQKNPTAFYLCASSIPPFSYNEQFFGPGTRLTVL.

The chain joins TRBV13 to TRBJ2-7; a possible D gene is TRBD1 (6 bases). CDR1 is PRHDT, CDR2 FYEKMQ, per germline (reference sequence). V gave up 3 bases and J gave up 5 bases, with 11 bases separating them. There are 13 residues in the CDR3. The CDR3 is CASSFGGWNEQYV. For the CDR3, the DNA is TGTGCCAGCAGCTTTGGGGGCTGGAACGAGCAGTACGTC.

This clone occurred a few times. The V call is TRBV5-1, the J call TRBJ1-1; 7 bases are shared with TRBD1. The trim removed 3 bases at V and 2 bases at J, leaving 4 bases unmatched. The CDR3 extends over 14 amino acids. CDR1 is SGHRS and CDR2 is YFSETQ in the germline V gene. The CDR3 reads CASSWGTANTEAFF. CDR3 nucleotide sequence: TGCGCCAGCAGCTGGGGGACAGCCAACACTGAAGCTTTCTTT.

The J gene is TRBJ2-3, the V gene TRBV6-1; D is undetermined. This CDR3 has 15 residues. Germline V gives CDR1 MNHNS, CDR2 SASEGT. V was pared by 4 bases and J by 0 bases, with 11 bases between. The CDR3 region has the DNA TGTGCCAGCAGTGCGGAGCCAACTAGCACAGATACGCAGTATTTT. Its protein product is CASSAEPTSTDTQYF.

The rearrangement links TRBV6-1 to TRBJ1-1, with a possible D match to TRBD1 (5 bases). The CDR3 loop spans 15 amino acids. Germline values: CDR1 MNHNS, CDR2 SASEGT. V shed 4 bases and J shed 5 bases, with 17 bases lying between them. As DNA, the CDR3 is TGTGCCAGCAGTGGCGGGGTGCTTGGGGGGACTGAAGCTTTCTTT. Translation gives CASSGGVLGGTEAFF.

The chain recombines TRBV21-1 with TRBJ2-5; the D call TRBD2 from the table was never checked on the DNA. TRBV21-1 is a documented pseudogene. There are 14 residues in the CDR3. The CDR3 DNA is TGTGCCAGCAGCAAAATGAACGGGGGGGAGACCCAGTACTTC. Its protein is CASSKMNGGETQYF.

This chain connects TRBV9 to TRBJ2-5; a weak D match, TRBD2 (5 bases). The CDR3 spans 16 residues. CDR1 and CDR2 (germline): SGDLS, YYNGEE. Deletions cut 1 base from V and 1 base from J, with 14 bases between. The DNA of the CDR3 is TGTGCCAGCAGCGTATGGTCAGGCGGGCCCCAAGAGACCCAGTACTTC. This gives the protein CASSVWSGGPQETQYF.

This clone was seen more than once but under ten times. J is TRBJ2-3 and V is TRBV7-8; TRBD2 agrees at 8 bases. This CDR3 comprises 15 residues. The ends lost 5 bases at V and 6 bases at J; junction bases unmatched: 10. Germline assignment: CDR1 SGHVS and CDR2 FQNEAQ. The CDR3 DNA is TGTGCCAGCAGCCGTTTAGCGGGGTGGACTGATACGCAGTATTTT. It encodes CASSRLAGWTDTQYF. Full variable domain (rest looked up from reference TRBV7-8 and TRBJ2-3): GAGVSQSPRYKVAKRGQDVALRCDPISGHVSLFWYQQALGQGPEFLTYFQNEAQLDKSGLPSDRFFAERPEGSVSTLKIQRTQQEDSAVYLCASSRLAGWTDTQYFGPGTRLTVL.

V gene TRBV9 combines with J gene TRBJ2-5, with a tentative D call TRBD2 (6 bases). V gave up 2 bases and J gave up 7 bases, with 15 bases separating them. CDR3 length: 14 residues. Per the germline V gene, CDR1 is SGDLS and CDR2 is YYNGEE. The CDR3 loop is CASSVGGGQATQYF. The CDR3 DNA follows: TGTGCCAGCAGCGTGGGTGGAGGGCAGGCGACCCAGTACTTC.

This clone was observed once. The rearrangement joins TRBV4-1 to TRBJ2-3, with 8 bases aligning to TRBD2. Germline values: CDR1 MGHRA, CDR2 YSYEKL. V shed 0 bases and J 2 bases; nucleotides not matched to a gene: 10. The CDR3 has 18 amino acids. The CDR3 sequence is CASSQDVARGVFTDTQYF. CDR3 in DNA: TGCGCCAGCAGCCAAGATGTTGCGCGGGGGGTCTTCACAGATACGCAGTATTTT.

The chain employs TRBV5-5 and TRBJ1-5; no clear D. This CDR3 has 13 amino acids. Per germline, CDR1 SGHKS and CDR2 YYEKEE (reference sequence). Trimming took 7 bases from V and 5 from J, leaving 13 bases between them. This CDR3 is CASAAAIDQPQHF. In nucleotides, the CDR3 is TGTGCCAGCGCCGCGGCAATCGATCAGCCCCAGCATTTT.